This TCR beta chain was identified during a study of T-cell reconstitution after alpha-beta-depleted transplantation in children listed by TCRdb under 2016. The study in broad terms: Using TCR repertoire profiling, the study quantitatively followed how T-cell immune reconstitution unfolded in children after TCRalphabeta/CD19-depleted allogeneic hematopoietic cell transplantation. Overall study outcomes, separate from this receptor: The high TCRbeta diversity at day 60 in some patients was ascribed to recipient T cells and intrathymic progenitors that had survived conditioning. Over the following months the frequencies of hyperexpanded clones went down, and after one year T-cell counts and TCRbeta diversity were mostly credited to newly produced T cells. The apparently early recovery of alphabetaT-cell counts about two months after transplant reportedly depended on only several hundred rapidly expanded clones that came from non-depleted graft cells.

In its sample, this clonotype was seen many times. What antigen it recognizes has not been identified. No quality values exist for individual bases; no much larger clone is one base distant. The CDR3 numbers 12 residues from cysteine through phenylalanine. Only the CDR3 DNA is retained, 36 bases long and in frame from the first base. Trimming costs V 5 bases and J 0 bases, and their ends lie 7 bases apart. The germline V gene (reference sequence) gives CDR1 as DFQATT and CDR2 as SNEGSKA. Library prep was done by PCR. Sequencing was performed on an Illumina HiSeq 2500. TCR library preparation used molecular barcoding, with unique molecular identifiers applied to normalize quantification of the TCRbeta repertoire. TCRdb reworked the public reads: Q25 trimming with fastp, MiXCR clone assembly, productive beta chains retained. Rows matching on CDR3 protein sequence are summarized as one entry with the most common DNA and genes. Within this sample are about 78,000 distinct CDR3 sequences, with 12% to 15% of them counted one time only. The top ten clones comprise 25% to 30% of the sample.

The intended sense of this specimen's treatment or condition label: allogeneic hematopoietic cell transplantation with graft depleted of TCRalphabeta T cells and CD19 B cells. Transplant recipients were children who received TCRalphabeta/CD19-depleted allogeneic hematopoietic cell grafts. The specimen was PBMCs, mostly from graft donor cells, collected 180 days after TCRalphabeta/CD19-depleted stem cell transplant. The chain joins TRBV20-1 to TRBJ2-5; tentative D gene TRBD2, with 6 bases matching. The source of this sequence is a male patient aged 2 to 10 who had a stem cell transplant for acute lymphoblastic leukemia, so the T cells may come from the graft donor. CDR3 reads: CSAGTDQETQYF. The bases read TGCAGTGCTGGGACTGACCAAGAGACCCAGTACTTC.